Following are 6 T cell receptor beta chains from one sample sequenced in a study of fetal regulatory T cell absence and autoimmunity. Assay used: immunoSEQ multiplex PCR; TCRdb lists only in-frame clones, some missing. This table has some 46,000 clones, around 83% appearing once. Input material: cord blood. The receptors come from a newborn boy with IPEX syndrome.

This clone has only a few counts. The chain carries TRBV6-5 and TRBJ2-7; D gene ambiguous. CDR1 is MNHEY and CDR2 is SVGAGI in the germline V gene. The CDR3 has 15 amino acids. With 0 bases removed from V and 4 bases from J, the gap between germline ends came to 13 bases. The CDR3 loop reads CASSYSDTGRYEQYF. The DNA for the CDR3 is TGTGCCAGCAGTTACTCCGACACGGGCCGATACGAGCAGTACTTC.

The CDR3 here is CASSFERPYGYTF. In DNA, the CDR3 is TGTGCCAGCAGCTTTGAAAGACCTTATGGCTACACCTTC. The rearrangement uses TRBV7-9 and TRBJ1-2, with D hard to call. CDR3 length: 13 amino acids. Germline CDR1 reads SEHNR; CDR2 reads FQNEAQ (reference sequence). Trimming removed 3 bases from V and 5 bases from J, with 10 bases in between.

This chain uses TRBV4-3 with TRBJ1-4; TRBD1 is a possible D gene (6 bases). V was cut by 1 base and J by 0 bases, with 9 bases left in between. CDR1 LGHNA and CDR2 YSLEER come from the germline V gene. The CDR3 has 16 residues. The CDR3 sequence: CASSQGRTATNEKLFF. The CDR3, as DNA: TGCGCCAGCAGCCAAGGGAGGACAGCAACTAATGAAAAACTGTTTTTT.

The chain couples TRBV21-1 to TRBJ2-1; TRBD2 is the table's D call, not checked against the DNA. TRBV21-1 is a recognized pseudogene. CDR3 length equals 14 residues. CDR3 sequence reads: CASSVRTGYNEQFF. The CDR3 DNA sequence: TGTGCCAGCTCTGTGAGGACTGGATACAATGAGCAGTTCTTC.

This chain joins TRBV10-2 and TRBJ2-7, with D possibly TRBD2 on 6 matching bases. V was clipped by 10 bases and J by 0 bases, with 19 bases between them. There are 15 residues in the CDR3. Germline V gene lookup returns CDR1 WSHSY and CDR2 SAAADI. Here the CDR3 DNA reads TGCGCCACCCGGAACGGAGTAGCGGCCTCCTACGAGCAGTACTTC. This gives the protein CATRNGVAASYEQYF.

The genes are TRBV7-6 and TRBJ2-7, with D perhaps TRBD2 (5 bases). The V end was cut by 0 bases, the J end by 0 bases, with 12 bases between. The CDR3 extends over 16 amino acids. Germline lookup yields CDR1 SGHVS and CDR2 FNYEAQ. CDR3: CASSLALAESSYEQYF. Here the CDR3 DNA reads TGTGCCAGCAGCTTAGCGCTAGCAGAGAGCTCCTACGAGCAGTACTTC.